This is a list of T cell receptor beta chains from one sample in a study of blood T cell repertoires in COVID-19. Data came from immunoSEQ multiplex PCR; TCRdb stores just in-frame clones and leaves some out. This table has over 85,000 clones, approximately 86% appearing once. Sequences were obtained from peripheral blood. The receptor set was obtained from a woman at least 80 years old with acute or convalescent COVID-19. Each CDR3 is given with its conserved first and last residue. Each record gives: clone size, J gene, D gene, V gene, CDR3 DNA, CDR3 protein. A D gene is named only where the DNA matches it firmly. Clone sizes are given selectively: once, few, many, or a class where the clone is expanded.

clone_size: .
j_call: TRBJ1-1
d_call: TRBD1
v_call: TRBV11-3
cdr3_nt: TGTGCCAGCAGCTTAGGACAGGGCATGAACACTGAAGCTTTCTTT
cdr3_aa: CASSLGQGMNTEAFF

clone_size: once
j_call: TRBJ1-2
d_call: TRBD1
v_call: TRBV5-6
cdr3_nt: TGTGCCAGCAGCCCCGGACAGGGGGCGCATGGCTACACCTTC
cdr3_aa: CASSPGQGAHGYTF

clone_size: .
j_call: TRBJ1-5
d_call: .
v_call: TRBV6-1
cdr3_nt: TGTGCCAGCAGTGAATACAGGGATAATCAGCCCCAGCATTTT
cdr3_aa: CASSEYRDNQPQHF

clone_size: .
j_call: TRBJ1-5
d_call: .
v_call: TRBV28
cdr3_nt: TGTGCCAGCAGTTTATCCCGGGACAATCAGCCCCAGCATTTT
cdr3_aa: CASSLSRDNQPQHF

clone_size: .
j_call: TRBJ1-2
d_call: TRBD1
v_call: TRBV2
cdr3_nt: TGTGCCAGCAGCCCCGGACAGGGTTGGGGCTATGGCTACACCTTC
cdr3_aa: CASSPGQGWGYGYTF

clone_size: .
j_call: TRBJ1-1
d_call: TRBD1
v_call: TRBV9
cdr3_nt: TGTGCCAGCAGCGGGGACAGGAACACTGAAGCTTTCTTT
cdr3_aa: CASSGDRNTEAFF

clone_size: .
j_call: TRBJ2-7
d_call: .
v_call: TRBV12-3/TRBV12-4
cdr3_nt: TGTGCCAGCAACGACAGGAGCTCCTACGAGCAGTACTTC
cdr3_aa: CASNDRSSYEQYF

clone_size: .
j_call: TRBJ2-1
d_call: .
v_call: TRBV6-5
cdr3_nt: TGTGCCAGCAGGCTTGGGAGTCCGACCTACAATGAGCAGTTCTTC
cdr3_aa: CASRLGSPTYNEQFF

clone_size: few
j_call: TRBJ1-6
d_call: TRBD1
v_call: TRBV5-6
cdr3_nt: TGTGCCAGCAGCGTGGACAGGGGGCATAATTCACCCCTCCACTTT
cdr3_aa: CASSVDRGHNSPLHF

clone_size: .
j_call: TRBJ2-7
d_call: .
v_call: TRBV5-1
cdr3_nt: TGCGCCAGCAGCTCGGAGGGGGCCTTAGGCGGTTCCTACGAGCAGTACTTC
cdr3_aa: CASSSEGALGGSYEQYF

clone_size: once
j_call: TRBJ1-6
d_call: TRBD1
v_call: TRBV7-3
cdr3_nt: TGTGCCAGCAGCTTAACGAACGGACAGGGTTCACCCCTCCACTTT
cdr3_aa: CASSLTNGQGSPLHF

clone_size: few
j_call: TRBJ1-5
d_call: .
v_call: TRBV28
cdr3_nt: TGTGCCAGCAGAAAGGGGGGGGGCAATCAGCCCCAGCATTTT
cdr3_aa: CASRKGGGNQPQHF

clone_size: .
j_call: TRBJ2-1
d_call: .
v_call: TRBV5-1
cdr3_nt: TGCGCCAGCAGCTTGGCCAGTTACAATGAGCAGTTCTTC
cdr3_aa: CASSLASYNEQFF

clone_size: .
j_call: TRBJ2-1
d_call: .
v_call: TRBV7-2
cdr3_nt: TGTGCCAGCAGCTTAGTAAGGGGCCCAGGCTACAATGAGCAGTTCTTC
cdr3_aa: CASSLVRGPGYNEQFF

clone_size: .
j_call: TRBJ2-1
d_call: .
v_call: TRBV15
cdr3_nt: TGTGCCACCAGCAGAGATCTGACAGGCGCCAATGAGCAGTTCTTC
cdr3_aa: CATSRDLTGANEQFF

clone_size: .
j_call: TRBJ1-5
d_call: TRBD1
v_call: TRBV4-2
cdr3_nt: TGTGCCAGCAGCCCAGGGGACAGGGGGATGGGCAATCAGCCCCAGCATTTT
cdr3_aa: CASSPGDRGMGNQPQHF

clone_size: .
j_call: TRBJ1-1
d_call: .
v_call: TRBV3-1/TRBV3-2
cdr3_nt: TGTGCCAGCAGCCGACGGGACATGACTGAAGCTTTCTTT
cdr3_aa: CASSRRDMTEAFF